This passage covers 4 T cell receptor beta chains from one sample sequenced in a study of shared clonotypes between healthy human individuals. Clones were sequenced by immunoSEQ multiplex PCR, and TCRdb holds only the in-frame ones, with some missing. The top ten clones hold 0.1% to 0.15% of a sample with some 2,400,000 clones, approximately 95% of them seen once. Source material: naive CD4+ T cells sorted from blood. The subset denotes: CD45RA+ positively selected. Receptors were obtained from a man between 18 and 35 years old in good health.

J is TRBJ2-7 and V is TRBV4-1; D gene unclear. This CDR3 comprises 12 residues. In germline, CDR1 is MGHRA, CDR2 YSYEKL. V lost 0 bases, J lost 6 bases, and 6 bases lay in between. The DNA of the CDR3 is TGCGCCAGCAGCCAAGATTGGGTCGAGCAGTACTTC. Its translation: CASSQDWVEQYF.

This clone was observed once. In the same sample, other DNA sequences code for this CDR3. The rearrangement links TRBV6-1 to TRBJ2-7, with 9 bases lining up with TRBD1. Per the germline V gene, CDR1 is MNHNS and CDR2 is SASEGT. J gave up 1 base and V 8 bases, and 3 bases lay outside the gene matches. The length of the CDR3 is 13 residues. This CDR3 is CASRTGVSYEQYF. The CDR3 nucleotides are TGTGCCAGCCGGACAGGGGTTTCCTACGAGCAGTACTTC.

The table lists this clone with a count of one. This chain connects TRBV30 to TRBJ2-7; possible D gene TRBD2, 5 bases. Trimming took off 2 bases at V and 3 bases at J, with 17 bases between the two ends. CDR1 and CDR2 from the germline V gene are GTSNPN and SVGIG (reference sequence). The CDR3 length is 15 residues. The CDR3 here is CAWSPGALALYEQYF. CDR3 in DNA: TGTGCCTGGAGTCCCGGAGCCCTAGCACTCTACGAGCAGTACTTC. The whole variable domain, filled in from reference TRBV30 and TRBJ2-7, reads SQTIHQWPATLVQPVGSPLSLECTVEGTSNPNLYWYRQAAGRGLQLLFYSVGIGQISSEVPQNLSASRPQDRQFILSSKKLLLSDSGFYLCAWSPGALALYEQYFGPGTRLTVT.

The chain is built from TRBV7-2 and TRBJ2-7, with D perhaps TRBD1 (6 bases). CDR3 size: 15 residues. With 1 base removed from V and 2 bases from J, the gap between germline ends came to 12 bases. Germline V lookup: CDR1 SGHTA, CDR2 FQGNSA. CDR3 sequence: CASSLGPPGAYEQYF. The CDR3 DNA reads TGTGCCAGCAGCTTAGGTCCCCCAGGGGCCTACGAGCAGTACTTC.